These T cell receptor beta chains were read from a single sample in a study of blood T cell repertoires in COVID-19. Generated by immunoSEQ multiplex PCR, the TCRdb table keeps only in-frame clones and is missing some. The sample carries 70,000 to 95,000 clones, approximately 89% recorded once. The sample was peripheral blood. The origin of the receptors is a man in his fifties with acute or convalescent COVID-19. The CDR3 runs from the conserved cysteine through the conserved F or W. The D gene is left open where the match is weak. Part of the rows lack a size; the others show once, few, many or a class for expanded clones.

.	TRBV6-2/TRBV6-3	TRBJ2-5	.	CASSFLQGRETQYF	TGTGCCAGCAGTTTCCTTCAGGGGCGGGAGACCCAGTACTTC
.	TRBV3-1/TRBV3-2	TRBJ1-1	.	CASSQVGTGNTEAFF	TGTGCCAGCAGCCAAGTGGGTACGGGTAACACTGAAGCTTTCTTT
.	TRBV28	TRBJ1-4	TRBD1	CASSLGQENEKLFF	TGTGCCAGCAGTTTAGGACAGGAGAATGAAAAACTGTTTTTT
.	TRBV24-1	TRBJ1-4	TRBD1	CATSEQGVGTNEKLFF	TGTGCCACCAGTGAACAGGGGGTAGGCACTAATGAAAAACTGTTTTTT
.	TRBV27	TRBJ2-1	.	CASNPRWLFDNEQFF	TGTGCCAGCAATCCCAGGTGGCTGTTTGACAATGAGCAGTTCTTC
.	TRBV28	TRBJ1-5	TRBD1	CASSFEFGGGDQPQHF	TGTGCCAGCAGTTTCGAGTTCGGAGGGGGCGATCAGCCCCAGCATTTT
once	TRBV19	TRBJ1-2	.	CASSIDEAFYYGYTF	TGTGCCAGTAGTATAGATGAAGCATTTTACTATGGCTACACCTTC
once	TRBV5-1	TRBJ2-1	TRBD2	CASSSAGPTPNEQFF	TGCGCCAGCAGCTCAGCGGGACCCACTCCCAATGAGCAGTTCTTC
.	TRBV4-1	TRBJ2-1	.	CASSQDRGSSYNEQFF	TGCGCCAGCAGCCAAGATCGCGGTAGCTCCTACAATGAGCAGTTCTTC
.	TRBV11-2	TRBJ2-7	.	CASSLVGSEQYF	TGTGCCAGCAGCTTAGTGGGCTCCGAGCAGTACTTC
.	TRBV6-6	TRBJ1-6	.	CASSSRAGSPLHF	TGTGCCAGCAGTTCCCGAGCTGGTTCACCCCTCCACTTT
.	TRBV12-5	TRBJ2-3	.	CASGLFTSTDTQYF	TGTGCTAGTGGTTTGTTTACTAGCACAGATACGCAGTATTTT
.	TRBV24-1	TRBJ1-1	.	CATSDSLTGKAFF	TGTGCCACCAGTGATTCCTTGACAGGAAAAGCTTTCTTT
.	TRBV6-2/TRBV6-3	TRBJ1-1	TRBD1	CASSYSQGANTEAFF	TGTGCCAGCAGTTACTCTCAGGGGGCGAACACTGAAGCTTTCTTT
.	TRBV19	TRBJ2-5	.	CASSIREQETQYF	TGTGCCAGTAGTATCCGAGAGCAAGAGACCCAGTACTTC
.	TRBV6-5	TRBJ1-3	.	CASSPGGDGNTIYF	TGTGCCAGCAGCCCCGGAGGGGACGGAAACACCATATATTTT
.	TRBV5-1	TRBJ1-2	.	CASSFEGTINYGYTF	TGCGCCAGCAGCTTTGAGGGAACAATAAACTATGGCTACACCTTC
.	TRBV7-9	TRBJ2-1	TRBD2	CASSSVSGLAGGRYFF	TGTGCCAGCAGCTCCGTATCAGGACTAGCGGGAGGGCGGTACTTCTTC
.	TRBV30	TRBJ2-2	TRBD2	CAWRNALAVFNTGELFF	TGTGCCTGGAGAAACGCACTAGCGGTCTTTAACACCGGGGAGCTGTTTTTT